Following are 16 T cell receptor beta chains from one sample sequenced in a study of CD8 T cells in ankylosing spondylitis (dated by TCRdb to about 2017). The receptor library was made with 5' RACE. Instrument used: Illumina HiSeq 2500. The public reads were reprocessed in TCRdb via fastp at Q25 and MiXCR, keeping in-frame beta chains. Rows are unified per CDR3 protein, each entry keeping the most common DNA and genes. For this sample the table gives 250,000 to 350,000 distinct CDR3 sequences, of which 20% were detected only once. The leading ten clones occupy roughly 7.4% of the sample. The specimen sequenced was blood, either unsorted or a sorted T cell fraction (not recorded which). The source is a male donor with ankylosing spondylitis or in good health (not recorded which).

In this sample, this clonotype turned up a few times. The chain uses TRBV10-3 and TRBJ2-2; 11 bases line up with TRBD1. The J segment lost 2 bases and the V segment lost 5 bases, leaving 7 bases of the junction unmatched. The CDR3 consists of 17 residues. The germline CDR1 and CDR2 sequences are ENHRY and SYGVKD. In DNA, the CDR3 is TGTGCCATCAGTCGGACAGGGGGCGCGGGAAACACCGGGGAGCTGTTTTTT. This translates into CAISRTGGAGNTGELFF.

This clonotype showed up many times. This chain uses TRBV24-1 with TRBJ2-2, with 10 bases aligning to TRBD1. Germline lookup yields CDR1 KGHDR and CDR2 SFDVKD. V shed 4 bases, J shed 6 bases, and the junction held 7 bases outside the gene matches. There are 16 residues in the CDR3. In DNA form, the CDR3 reads TGTGCCACCAGTGAAACCGGGACAGGGGACGCCGGGGAGCTGTTTTTT. It specifies CATSETGTGDAGELFF.

This clonotype showed up many times. The rearrangement joins TRBV7-6 to TRBJ1-1; possible D gene TRBD1, 6 bases. CDR3 length: 14 residues. Germline CDR1 and CDR2: SGHVS and FNYEAQ. The V end was cut by 5 bases, the J end by 5 bases, with 15 bases between. CDR3 in DNA: TGTGCCAGCAGCGAACAGGGTTTTGAAACTGAAGCTTTCTTT. Translation: CASSEQGFETEAFF.

This clonotype was observed a few times. The chain links TRBV20-1 to TRBJ1-2; no firm D call. CDR1 and CDR2 (germline): DFQATT, SNEGSKA (reference sequence). CDR3 length: 16 residues. The germline V and J ends were trimmed by 1 base and 6 bases, with 21 bases remaining between them. The CDR3 nucleotides are TGCAGTGCTAGAGGGGAAGACCGGGCCCGACGCAATGGCTACACCTTC. Protein: CSARGEDRARRNGYTF.

This clonotype came up a few times. The chain has TRBV3-1 and TRBJ2-2; D is possibly TRBD1 (6 bases). This CDR3 comprises 18 residues. Germline V lookup: CDR1 LGHDT, CDR2 YNNKEL (reference sequence). The V gene lost 2 bases and the J gene lost 0 bases, with 16 bases spanning the gap. Here the CDR3 reads CASSQYSGRGANTGELFF. The CDR3 DNA is TGTGCCAGCAGCCAATACTCCGGCAGGGGAGCGAACACCGGGGAGCTGTTTTTT.

This clonotype was seen a few times. J is TRBJ2-3 and V is TRBV3-1; D gene unclear. Germline CDR1 and CDR2: LGHDT and YNNKEL (reference sequence). CDR3 length: 14 amino acids. V was cut by 1 base and J by 0 bases, with 5 bases left in between. This chain's CDR3 is CASSQVTSTDTQYF. In nucleotides, the CDR3 is TGTGCCAGCAGCCAAGTTACTAGCACAGATACGCAGTATTTT.

Only a few counts were recorded for this clonotype. V usage is TRBV28 and J usage is TRBJ2-3, with D perhaps matching TRBD1 (5 bases). The CDR3 is 14 residues long. Trimming removed 7 bases at V and 2 bases at J, with 13 bases between. CDR1 MDHEN and CDR2 SYDVKM come from the germline V gene. CDR3 sequence: CASTHGQDTDTQYF. CDR3 in DNA: TGTGCCAGCACCCACGGACAAGACACAGATACGCAGTATTTT.

The gene calls are TRBV20-1 and TRBJ2-2; D may match TRBD1 or TRBD2 (5 bases each). V dropped 3 bases and J dropped 6 bases, with 20 bases sitting between them. The CDR3 is 16 residues long. Germline-derived CDR1 and CDR2 are DFQATT and SNEGSKA (reference sequence). Here the CDR3 DNA reads TGCAGTGCTAGTTCTACCAAAGGGTGGGGACCCGGGGAGCTGTTTTTT. Translating it yields CSASSTKGWGPGELFF.

Ten or more counts support this clonotype. The chain recombines TRBV12-3 or TRBV12-4 with TRBJ2-5, with D perhaps TRBD1 (8 bases). CDR3 length: 15 amino acids. The V and J ends lost 5 bases and 4 bases respectively, with 17 bases between them. Here the CDR3 reads CASSTRQGRGETQYF. CDR3 nucleotide sequence: TGTGCCAGCAGTACAAGACAGGGGAGGGGAGAGACCCAGTACTTC.

In its sample, this clonotype was seen a few times. The rearrangement joins TRBV5-1 to TRBJ2-2; D gene uncertain. Trimming left V 3 bases short and J 5 bases short, with 8 bases between. The germline V gene encodes CDR1 SGHRS and CDR2 YFSETQ. The CDR3 loop spans 13 amino acids. CDR3 residues: CASSYQETGELFF. The CDR3 DNA follows: TGCGCCAGCAGCTATCAGGAGACCGGGGAGCTGTTTTTT. The complete variable domain, with remaining parts taken from reference TRBV5-1 and TRBJ2-2, reads KAGVTQTPRYLIKTRGQQVTLSCSPISGHRSVSWYQQTPGQGLQFLFEYFSETQRNKGNFPGRFSGRQFSNSRSEMNVSTLELGDSALYLCASSYQETGELFFGEGSRLTVL.

This clonotype turned up a few times. The V gene is TRBV18, the J gene TRBJ1-1, with D perhaps TRBD1 (6 bases). With 3 bases removed from V and 1 base from J, the gap between germline ends came to 12 bases. The CDR3 totals 15 residues. The germline V gene has CDR1 KGHSH and CDR2 LQKENI. The CDR3 protein is CASSPLRTANTEAFF. For the CDR3, the DNA is TGTGCCAGCTCACCGCTACGGACAGCGAACACTGAAGCTTTCTTT.

This clonotype was picked up a small number of times. This chain connects TRBV29-1 to TRBJ1-2, with a possible D match to TRBD1 (6 bases). Trimming pared 7 bases from V and 4 bases from J, leaving 13 bases between. Germline V gene data show CDR1 as SQVTM and CDR2 as ANQGSEA. CDR3 length equals 12 residues. Written as DNA, the CDR3 is TGCAGCGCCAACAGGGAGAGCTATGGCTACACCTTC. It codes for CSANRESYGYTF.

This clonotype was counted between two and nine times. CDR3 sequence (DNA): TGCAGTGCCGAGACTAGCGGGGCAAGCACAGATACGCAGTATTTT. Encoded protein: CSAETSGASTDTQYF. V and J are TRBV20-1 and TRBJ2-3; 11 bases fit TRBD2. The CDR3 length is 15 residues. Looked up from germline, CDR1 is DFQATT and CDR2 is SNEGSKA (reference sequence). V was clipped by 6 bases and J by 0 bases; unmatched bases: 5.

This clonotype was detected a few times. The chain joins TRBV5-1 to TRBJ1-2; D gene unclear. CDR1 and CDR2 (germline): SGHRS, YFSETQ. This CDR3 region has 13 residues. Trimming removed 1 base at V and 8 bases at J, with 12 bases between. The CDR3 here is CASSLLPSGGYTF. In nucleotides, the CDR3 is TGCGCCAGCAGCTTGTTGCCCTCGGGGGGCTACACCTTC.

This rearrangement joins TRBV20-1 to TRBJ1-5; D perhaps matches TRBD1 (6 bases). The V gene's germline CDR1 is DFQATT and CDR2 SNEGSKA (reference sequence). This CDR3 contains 14 residues. V lost 0 bases and J 1 base, leaving 7 bases between the germline ends. The CDR3 loop reads CSARERGSNQPQHF. CDR3 bases: TGCAGTGCTAGAGAGAGGGGGAGCAATCAGCCCCAGCATTTT.

This clonotype was counted only a few times. V is TRBV4-1 and J is TRBJ2-7; unclear D gene. Germline CDR1 is MGHRA and CDR2 is YSYEKL. The V and J ends lost 0 bases and 6 bases respectively, with 15 bases between them. This CDR3 contains 15 residues. The CDR3 is CASSQDIRPFSEQYV. CDR3 coding DNA: TGCGCCAGCAGCCAAGATATCAGGCCGTTTTCCGAGCAGTACGTC.